The sequence of this T cell receptor beta chain was determined in a study of siplizumab effects on memory and regulatory T cells. Notes on the study in general: Treatment with siplizumab left mappable alloreactive CD4+ clones averaging nearly 70% Treg-derived, compared with 25% to 30% in controls. Naive T cells were seen as more diverse than memory cells and as major alloresponse contributors. The alloreactive clones that mapped to unstimulated subsets made up only a minor fraction.

This clone was picked up one time. Its specificity is unknown. Clones were read by immunoSEQ multiplex PCR, and TCRdb kept only the in-frame ones, dropping some. In the table there are roughly 50,000 clones, roughly 87% of which are singletons. Between the trimmed V and J ends, which lost 0 bases and 5 bases, there was a span of 13 bases. Germline V gene data show CDR1 as SGHAT and CDR2 as FQDESV (reference sequence). The CDR3 sequence is 15 residues long. The chain recombines TRBV11-1 with TRBJ2-5; D perhaps matches TRBD2 (5 bases). Material: naive CD8+ T cells sorted from blood. The TCR sequence derives from a human donor in good health. This CDR3 is CASSLARGLVETQYF. CDR3 sequence (DNA): TGTGCCAGCAGCTTAGCTCGGGGTCTGGTGGAGACCCAGTACTTC. Complete variable domain (other parts from reference TRBV11-1 and TRBJ2-5): EAEVAQSPRYKITEKSQAVAFWCDPISGHATLYWYRQILGQGPELLVQFQDESVVDDSQLPKDRFSAERLKGVDSTLKIQPAELGDSAMYLCASSLARGLVETQYFGPGTRLLVL.